Below, one T cell receptor (beta chain) is given with its context. Its antigen is undetermined. TCRbeta libraries were built with three rounds of nested PCR, modified from ARM-PCR. MiXCR, applied by TCRdb to the multiplex PCR reads, yields one record per CDR3 protein. The top ten clones hold about 9.5% of a sample with around 79,000 distinct CDR3 sequences, 55% to 80% of them seen once. The template was RNA from unsorted bulk tissue. The data originate from a study of tumor and adjacent non-tumor tissue in lung cancer. About the research overall: Patients comprised 12 adenocarcinoma, a couple of squamous cell carcinoma and 1 small cell lung cancer. Aged about 31 to 80 years, patients included 9 to 11 men and 4 to 6 women with stage I to III disease. On average, productive TCRbeta reads reached around 4 million per sample. Study-level points and caveats: Shorter survival was associated with higher TCR diversity in tumors.

Trimming removed 4 bases at V and 3 bases at J, with 15 bases between. The CDR3 totals 15 residues. CDR1 is SGHAT, CDR2 FQNNGV, per germline. This TCR derives from a woman aged 40 to 55 with non-small cell lung cancer. What was sequenced was lung tumor tissue. The rearrangement uses TRBV11-2 and TRBJ2-5; D remains unclear. The CDR3 DNA reads TGTGCCAGCAGCTCATCCGCCGAGATCGAAGAGACCCAGTACTTC. As protein: CASSSSAEIEETQYF.